Each of the 9 T cell receptor beta chains below was sequenced from the same sample in a study of T cell responses to AZD1222 COVID-19 vaccine. Using immunoSEQ multiplex PCR, the repertoire was profiled, and TCRdb retains in-frame clones only, with some absent. The sample contains around 73,000 clones, roughly 87% of which appear only once. The sample here was peripheral blood, taken 28 days after the second AZD1222 dose. The receptor source for this set is an adult who received the AZD1222 COVID-19 vaccine.

Here the CDR3 DNA reads TGTGCCAGCAGTTTCGATAGTCGGGATACGCAGTATTTT. The encoded protein is CASSFDSRDTQYF. The V call is TRBV12-3 or TRBV12-4, the J call TRBJ2-3, with unresolved D. Trimming took off 3 bases at V and 6 bases at J, with 10 bases between the two ends. This CDR3 comprises 13 residues.

CDR3 DNA sequence: TGTGCCAGCAGTTTATCTTTGATGAGGAGCAATCAGCCCCAGCATTTT. This encodes CASSLSLMRSNQPQHF. The V gene is TRBV28, the J gene TRBJ1-5; D remains unclear. Trimming left V 1 base short and J 1 base short, with 11 bases between. Germline CDR1 and CDR2: MDHEN and SYDVKM. CDR3 length: 16 residues.

The rearrangement links TRBV5-1 to TRBJ2-2; TRBD2 matches 8 bases. V shed 3 bases and J 6 bases; nucleotides not matched to a gene: 7. The CDR3 covers 15 residues. CDR1 and CDR2 (germline): SGHRS, YFSETQ. The CDR3 is CASSYIAGRAGELFF. As DNA, the CDR3 is TGCGCCAGCAGCTACATAGCGGGAAGGGCCGGGGAGCTGTTTTTT. Combining the CDR3 with reference TRBV5-1 and TRBJ2-2 gives the whole variable domain KAGVTQTPRYLIKTRGQQVTLSCSPISGHRSVSWYQQTPGQGLQFLFEYFSETQRNKGNFPGRFSGRQFSNSRSEMNVSTLELGDSALYLCASSYIAGRAGELFFGEGSRLTVL.

The J gene is TRBJ2-1, the V gene TRBV19; possibly TRBD2 for D (6 bases). The germline V gene encodes CDR1 LNHDA and CDR2 SQIVND (reference sequence). The V end was cut by 6 bases, the J end by 3 bases, with 15 bases between. The CDR3 is made up of 15 amino acids. The CDR3, as DNA: TGTGCCAGTAGAAGAATTAGCGGATACTACAATGAGCAGTTCTTC. As protein: CASRRISGYYNEQFF.

The V and J genes are TRBV6-2 or TRBV6-3 and TRBJ1-2; 7 bases match TRBD1. Trimming at V came to 7 bases and at J to 4 bases, leaving 9 bases not matched to a gene. Per germline, CDR1 MNHEY and CDR2 SVGEGT. The CDR3 is 14 amino acids. As DNA, the CDR3 is TGTGCCAGCACCCCGACAGGGTTGGGCTATGGCTACACCTTC. Translated, it gives CASTPTGLGYGYTF.

V gene TRBV28 combines with J gene TRBJ2-7; tentative D call: TRBD2 (7 bases). CDR3 length equals 14 residues. With 10 bases removed from V and 4 bases from J, the gap between germline ends came to 20 bases. Per germline, CDR1 MDHEN and CDR2 SYDVKM. Written as DNA, the CDR3 is TGTGCCACCCCCACTGACGGGGGGCTGTACGAGCAGTACTTC. This codes for CATPTDGGLYEQYF.

This clone was detected only once. This chain connects TRBV9 to TRBJ2-2; 10 bases are shared with TRBD2. There are 16 residues in the CDR3. Losses at the gene ends were 5 bases for V and 0 bases for J; bases not matched to a gene: 4. CDR1 and CDR2 (germline): SGDLS, YYNGEE. The CDR3 nucleotides read TGTGCCAGCAGAGCCACTAGCGGGACGAACACCGGGGAGCTGTTTTTT. It yields the protein CASRATSGTNTGELFF.

This CDR3 is CASSLGWQERPSSYEQYF. In nucleotides, the CDR3 is TGTGCCAGCAGTTTGGGATGGCAGGAGCGCCCTAGCTCCTACGAGCAGTACTTC. The genes are TRBV28 and TRBJ2-7; D remains ambiguous. Germline CDR1 MDHEN, CDR2 SYDVKM. The CDR3 has 18 residues. V lost 3 bases and J 0 bases, leaving 21 bases between the germline ends.

This chain links TRBV3-1 (or the pseudogene TRBV3-2) with TRBJ1-2, with TRBD1 identical over 8 bases. The V and J ends lost 4 bases and 8 bases, in that order; junction bases with no gene match: 12. Germline CDR1 LGHDT, CDR2 YNNKEL (reference sequence). This CDR3 spans 15 amino acids. CDR3 amino acids: CASSPGDRRTLGYTF. DNA for the CDR3: TGTGCCAGCAGCCCAGGGGACAGGAGGACGTTGGGCTACACCTTC.